The 32 T cell receptor beta chains in this list originate from one sample, sequenced in a study of blood T cell repertoires in COVID-19. Repertoires were generated with immunoSEQ multiplex PCR, while TCRdb's copy carries only in-frame clones and drops some. The repertoire holds roughly 70,000 clones, with about 87% as singletons. The sample taken for sequencing was peripheral blood. These receptors all come from a woman over 75 with active COVID-19.

This chain uses TRBV28 with TRBJ2-1; TRBD2 aligns across 13 bases. Germline V CDR1 and CDR2: MDHEN, SYDVKM. The CDR3 is made up of 15 amino acids. J lost 8 bases, V lost 5 bases, and 6 bases had no gene match. CDR3 amino acids: CASSRTSGSRDEQFF. As DNA, the CDR3 is TGTGCCAGCAGTCGGACTAGCGGGAGTAGGGATGAGCAGTTCTTC.

CDR3 sequence reads: CASSTEDNSPLHF. In DNA form, the CDR3 reads TGTGCCAGCAGCACCGAGGATAATTCACCCCTCCACTTT. The chain links TRBV7-2 to TRBJ1-6; D is unclear. This CDR3 has 13 amino acids. V was clipped by 5 bases and J by 5 bases, with 7 bases between them. The germline V gene encodes CDR1 SGHTA and CDR2 FQGNSA.

V usage is TRBV5-1 and J usage is TRBJ2-5, with TRBD1 identical over 9 bases. The CDR3 covers 16 residues. Trimming at V came to 3 bases and at J to 5 bases, leaving 11 bases not matched to a gene. The germline CDR1 and CDR2 sequences are SGHRS and YFSETQ. The CDR3 here is CASSYLNTGGRETQYF. In DNA, the CDR3 is TGCGCCAGCAGCTACTTGAATACAGGGGGCAGGGAGACCCAGTACTTC.

This rearrangement joins TRBV25-1 to TRBJ1-3; 7 nucleotides match TRBD1. Trimming at V came to 3 bases and at J to 1 base, leaving 3 bases not matched to a gene. The CDR3 is 15 residues long. Germline assignment: CDR1 MGHDK and CDR2 SYGVNS. The CDR3 DNA reads as TGTGCCAGCAGTGACTCAGGGGGTTCTGGAAACACCATATATTTT. Its protein product is CASSDSGGSGNTIYF.

This clone was detected only once. In nucleotides, the CDR3 is TGTGCCAGCAGCACCCAGACTAGCGGAGTCTACGAGCAGTACTTC. Its translation is CASSTQTSGVYEQYF. The chain is built from TRBV5-6 and TRBJ2-7, with 9 bases identical to TRBD2. This CDR3 comprises 15 residues. Germline V gene data show CDR1 as SGHDT and CDR2 as YYEEEE. V lost 4 bases to trimming and J lost 3 bases; unmatched junction nucleotides: 8. The variable domain in full, completed from reference TRBV5-6 and TRBJ2-7, reads DAGVTQSPTHLIKTRGQQVTLRCSPKSGHDTVSWYQQALGQGPQFIFQYYEEEERQRGNFPDRFSGHQFPNYSSELNVNALLLGDSALYLCASSTQTSGVYEQYFGPGTRLTVT.

This sequence joins TRBV5-6 and TRBJ2-1, with TRBD2 matching 10 bases. This CDR3 spans 16 amino acids. Germline CDR1 and CDR2: SGHDT and YYEEEE. V lost 4 bases, J lost 9 bases, and 13 bases stayed unmatched. This CDR3 reads CASSHVGLAGASEQFF. CDR3 DNA sequence: TGTGCCAGCAGCCATGTCGGCCTAGCGGGAGCGAGTGAGCAGTTCTTC. Looking up the rest from reference TRBV5-6 and TRBJ2-1 gives the full variable domain: DAGVTQSPTHLIKTRGQQVTLRCSPKSGHDTVSWYQQALGQGPQFIFQYYEEEERQRGNFPDRFSGHQFPNYSSELNVNALLLGDSALYLCASSHVGLAGASEQFFGPGTRLTVL.

In this sample, this clone turned up once. The V and J genes are TRBV7-2 and TRBJ2-7; 7 positions agree with TRBD2. The J segment lost 2 bases and the V segment lost 5 bases, leaving 12 bases of the junction unmatched. The CDR3 length is 16 residues. CDR1 is SGHTA and CDR2 is FQGNSA in the germline V gene. DNA for the CDR3: TGTGCCAGCAGCCTTGATACTGGGGGGAGGGCCTACGAGCAGTACTTC. Translated: CASSLDTGGRAYEQYF.

The chain has TRBV28 and TRBJ1-5, with D uncertain. This CDR3 is 14 amino acids long. V lost 7 bases and J 1 base, leaving 11 bases between the germline ends. In germline, CDR1 is MDHEN, CDR2 SYDVKM. CDR3 region: CASIPRESNQPQHF. The CDR3, as DNA: TGTGCCAGCATCCCGAGGGAGAGCAATCAGCCCCAGCATTTT.

The count of this clone is one. The V and J genes are TRBV7-8 and TRBJ2-5, with 7 bases that match TRBD2. The CDR3 totals 14 residues. Looked up from germline, CDR1 is SGHVS and CDR2 is FQNEAQ. With V trimmed by 8 bases and J by 5 bases, 11 bases remained unmatched. The CDR3 DNA is TGTGCCAGCGGGCGGGAGATGGGGCTTGAGACCCAGTACTTC. Amino acids: CASGREMGLETQYF.

This clone was picked up a small number of times. The chain couples TRBV2 to TRBJ2-2; D is perhaps TRBD2 (6 bases). The V gene lost 1 base and the J gene lost 6 bases, with 9 bases spanning the gap. The germline CDR1 and CDR2 sequences are SNHLY and FYNNEI. CDR3 length equals 14 residues. The CDR3 protein is CASSEVTSPGELFF. In DNA, the CDR3 is TGTGCCAGCAGTGAAGTAACTAGCCCCGGGGAGCTGTTTTTT.

The chain uses TRBV3-1 (or the pseudogene TRBV3-2) and TRBJ2-3; 8 positions agree with TRBD2. This CDR3 region has 17 residues. Germline V gene sequence: CDR1 LGHDT, CDR2 YNNKEL (reference sequence). With V trimmed by 0 bases and J by 2 bases, 7 bases remained unmatched. This CDR3 is CASSQDRSGSFTDTQYF. CDR3 nucleotides: TGTGCCAGCAGCCAAGATCGAAGCGGGAGCTTCACAGATACGCAGTATTTT.

The rearrangement joins TRBV2 to TRBJ1-5; 8 bases fit TRBD1. The CDR3 runs 15 residues. Germline V gives CDR1 SNHLY, CDR2 FYNNEI. The trim removed 2 bases at V and 6 bases at J, leaving 6 bases unmatched. The CDR3 spells CASSEIRQGSQPQHF. The CDR3 DNA reads TGTGCCAGCAGTGAAATCCGACAGGGGAGTCAGCCCCAGCATTTT.

V and J are TRBV6-2 or TRBV6-3 and TRBJ1-2; a weak D match, TRBD1 (6 bases). The CDR3 has 13 residues. Germline CDR1 MNHEY, CDR2 SVGEGT. Trimming shortened V by 6 bases and J by 3 bases, and 11 bases separated the two germline ends. The CDR3 DNA reads TGTGCCAGCAGCCCCGGGACACACTATGGCTACACCTTC. The encoded protein is CASSPGTHYGYTF.

CDR3 nucleotides: TGTGCCAGCGCCGGGGACACCTACAATGAGCAGTTCTTC. It yields the protein CASAGDTYNEQFF. The chain employs TRBV10-3 and TRBJ2-1, with a possible D match to TRBD1 (6 bases). Trimming cost V 10 bases and J 2 bases, with 12 bases left between them. The CDR3 contains 13 residues. The germline V gene has CDR1 ENHRY and CDR2 SYGVKD.

Only one count was recorded for this clone. The rearrangement joins TRBV3-1 (or the pseudogene TRBV3-2) to TRBJ1-1; TRBD1 matches 9 bases. CDR1 is LGHDT and CDR2 is YNNKEL in the germline V gene (reference sequence). J was trimmed by 7 bases and V by 3 bases; bases with no gene match: 12. This CDR3 is built from 16 residues. The CDR3 nucleotides read TGTGCCAGCAGCCACTGGACAGGGGCGACTCCGGTTGAAGCTTTCTTT. Translated, it gives CASSHWTGATPVEAFF.

V and J are TRBV28 and TRBJ2-1; unclear D gene. Trimming cost V 2 bases and J 5 bases, with 13 bases left between them. The CDR3 is made up of 15 amino acids. The germline V gene encodes CDR1 MDHEN and CDR2 SYDVKM. CDR3 nucleotide sequence: TGTGCCAGCAGTTTAAGTGGGCGACGCAACAATGAGCAGTTCTTC. It is translated as CASSLSGRRNNEQFF.

This sequence joins TRBV6-5 and TRBJ1-4; TRBD1 aligns across 10 bases. J was trimmed by 3 bases and V by 4 bases; bases with no gene match: 5. The CDR3 is 16 amino acids. The germline V gene has CDR1 MNHEY and CDR2 SVGAGI. The CDR3 here is CASSSTGGKANEKLFF. The CDR3 DNA sequence: TGTGCCAGCAGTTCGACAGGGGGCAAGGCTAATGAAAAACTGTTTTTT.

The chain recombines TRBV7-9 with TRBJ2-7; weak D call: TRBD1 (6 bases). The CDR3 has 16 residues. Germline CDR1 reads SEHNR; CDR2 reads FQNEAQ (reference sequence). V lost 4 bases and J lost 5, with 21 bases in between. Written as DNA, the CDR3 is TGTGCCAGCAGCTCTACTACCGGGACATGGCGGAACGAGCAGTACTTC. Protein sequence: CASSSTTGTWRNEQYF.

The V call is TRBV7-2, the J call TRBJ1-2; tentative D call: TRBD1 (5 bases). Germline assignment: CDR1 SGHTA and CDR2 FQGNSA. V was cut by 1 base and J by 4 bases, with 10 bases left in between. This CDR3 is 14 amino acids long. CDR3 sequence reads: CASSLEIGVYGYTF. DNA of the CDR3: TGTGCCAGCAGCTTAGAAATAGGGGTCTATGGCTACACCTTC.

The chain combines TRBV5-1 with TRBJ2-5; 7 positions agree with TRBD2. The junction had 6 bases not matched to a gene; V was cut back by 3 bases and J by 1 base. CDR3 length: 15 amino acids. CDR1 is SGHRS, CDR2 YFSETQ, per germline. CDR3 loop: CASSSILASQETQYF. CDR3 nucleotide sequence: TGCGCCAGCAGCTCCATACTAGCGAGCCAAGAGACCCAGTACTTC.

The V and J genes are TRBV3-1 (or the pseudogene TRBV3-2) and TRBJ2-5, with D possibly TRBD2 on 5 matching bases. Germline-derived CDR1 and CDR2 are LGHDT and YNNKEL (reference sequence). The V gene lost 4 bases and the J gene lost 4 bases, with 10 bases spanning the gap. The CDR3 sequence is 13 residues long. CDR3 loop: CASSPGSTETQYF. The CDR3 DNA is TGTGCCAGCAGCCCTGGGAGCACAGAGACCCAGTACTTC.

J is TRBJ2-1 and V is TRBV30; D perhaps matches TRBD2 (5 bases). Between the trimmed V and J ends, which lost 4 bases and 8 bases, there was a span of 18 bases. This CDR3 spans 14 amino acids. Germline CDR1 GTSNPN, CDR2 SVGIG (reference sequence). DNA of the CDR3: TGTGCCTGGAACCCCCCGGGGAGTTTGCATGAGCAGTTCTTC. Protein sequence: CAWNPPGSLHEQFF.

The V gene is TRBV6-5, the J gene TRBJ2-6, with D uncertain. Per germline, CDR1 MNHEY and CDR2 SVGAGI. Trimming removed 7 bases from V and 0 bases from J, with 7 bases in between. This CDR3 has 14 residues. The CDR3 coding sequence is TGTGCCAGCAAGCTTAACTCTGGGGCCAACGTCCTGACTTTC. Translating gives CASKLNSGANVLTF.

The J gene is TRBJ2-1, the V gene TRBV9; perhaps TRBD1 as D (6 bases). Germline V gene lookup returns CDR1 SGDLS and CDR2 YYNGEE. V was clipped by 2 bases and J by 2 bases, with 11 bases between them. This CDR3 region has 15 residues. CDR3 sequence reads: CASSVAGAPYNEQFF. In DNA form, the CDR3 reads TGTGCCAGCAGCGTGGCAGGGGCCCCCTACAATGAGCAGTTCTTC.

This sequence joins TRBV9 and TRBJ2-3; no clear D. Germline V gives CDR1 SGDLS, CDR2 YYNGEE. The CDR3 loop spans 15 amino acids. The V end was cut by 4 bases, the J end by 2 bases, with 14 bases between. CDR3 loop: CASSRGPTSTDTQYF. CDR3 coding DNA: TGTGCCAGCAGCCGAGGCCCGACCTCCACAGATACGCAGTATTTT.

V is TRBV28 and J is TRBJ2-1; 12 nucleotides match TRBD2. CDR1 is MDHEN, CDR2 SYDVKM, per germline. V was pared by 5 bases and J by 5 bases, with 7 bases of the junction left unmatched. The CDR3 is 16 residues long. The chain's CDR3 is CASSPTSGSRHNEQFF. CDR3 DNA: TGTGCCAGCAGTCCGACTAGCGGGAGTCGACACAATGAGCAGTTCTTC.

The CDR3 sequence is CASSFRGAEAFF. The CDR3 nucleotides read TGTGCCAGCAGCTTCCGGGGGGCAGAAGCTTTCTTT. The rearrangement joins TRBV7-9 to TRBJ1-1, with a possible D match to TRBD1 (6 bases). Germline-derived CDR1 and CDR2 are SEHNR and FQNEAQ (reference sequence). The CDR3 runs 12 residues. Trimming pared 3 bases from V and 8 bases from J, leaving 10 bases between.

The chain has TRBV6-1 and TRBJ2-1; 10 positions agree with TRBD2. The J segment lost 0 bases and the V segment lost 4 bases, leaving 6 bases of the junction unmatched. This CDR3 is built from 17 residues. CDR1 MNHNS and CDR2 SASEGT come from the germline V gene. In DNA, the CDR3 is TGTGCCAGCAGTGCTTTACTAGCGGGAAACTCCTACAATGAGCAGTTCTTC. Translation gives CASSALLAGNSYNEQFF.

This clone was seen only once. The chain is built from TRBV19 and TRBJ2-1; D perhaps matches TRBD1 (5 bases). From germline, CDR1 is LNHDA and CDR2 SQIVND (reference sequence). There are 12 residues in the CDR3. V was clipped by 2 bases and J by 8 bases, with 7 bases between them. The CDR3 nucleotides read TGTGCCAGTAGTATAAGGGGTTATGAGCAGTTCTTC. Translated, it gives CASSIRGYEQFF.

The chain employs TRBV28 and TRBJ1-4; D gene unclear. CDR1 and CDR2 from the germline V gene are MDHEN and SYDVKM. The CDR3 is made up of 13 amino acids. Between the trimmed V and J ends, which lost 2 bases and 15 bases, there was a span of 16 bases. The CDR3 region is CASSLPHIREVFF. DNA for the CDR3: TGTGCCAGCAGTTTACCGCACATCCGGGAGGTGTTTTTT.

The chain joins TRBV7-3 to TRBJ2-2; TRBD1 matches at 7 bases. Germline-derived CDR1 and CDR2 are SGHTA and FQGTGA. The CDR3 covers 16 residues. V shed 0 bases and J 5 bases; nucleotides not matched to a gene: 6. CDR3 DNA sequence: TGTGCCAGCAGCTTAACCAGAGGGGGCGGAACCGGGGAGCTGTTTTTT. This codes for CASSLTRGGGTGELFF.

The rearrangement links TRBV7-9 to TRBJ2-3; the match to TRBD2 covers 8 bases. V dropped 5 bases and J dropped 6; count of bases not matched to a gene: 16. The germline V gene encodes CDR1 SEHNR and CDR2 FQNEAQ (reference sequence). The CDR3 is made up of 17 amino acids. CDR3 in amino acids: CASSQPTASGRRDTQYF. Written as DNA, the CDR3 is TGTGCCAGCAGCCAACCCACCGCCAGCGGGAGACGGGATACGCAGTATTTT.